Described below is a single T cell receptor (beta chain) sequence and its context. The CDR3 length is 16 residues. Germline V gives CDR1 MNHNS, CDR2 SASEGT. Trimming stripped 1 base from V and 5 bases from J, with 17 bases between. The data originate from a study of blood T cell repertoires in COVID-19. The method was immunoSEQ multiplex PCR; TCRdb's version includes in-frame clones alone and lacks a portion of them. Counted here are about 300,000 clones, 85% to 90% occurring once; the ten biggest clones make up approximately 4.6%. The chain recombines TRBV6-1 with TRBJ2-5, with D tentatively TRBD2 (6 bases). This TCR was sampled from a man in his forties with acute or convalescent COVID-19. Sequences were obtained from peripheral blood. Here the CDR3 reads CASSEVVVGGRETQYF. Written as DNA, the CDR3 is TGTGCCAGCAGTGAAGTGGTTGTGGGGGGTCGGGAGACCCAGTACTTC.